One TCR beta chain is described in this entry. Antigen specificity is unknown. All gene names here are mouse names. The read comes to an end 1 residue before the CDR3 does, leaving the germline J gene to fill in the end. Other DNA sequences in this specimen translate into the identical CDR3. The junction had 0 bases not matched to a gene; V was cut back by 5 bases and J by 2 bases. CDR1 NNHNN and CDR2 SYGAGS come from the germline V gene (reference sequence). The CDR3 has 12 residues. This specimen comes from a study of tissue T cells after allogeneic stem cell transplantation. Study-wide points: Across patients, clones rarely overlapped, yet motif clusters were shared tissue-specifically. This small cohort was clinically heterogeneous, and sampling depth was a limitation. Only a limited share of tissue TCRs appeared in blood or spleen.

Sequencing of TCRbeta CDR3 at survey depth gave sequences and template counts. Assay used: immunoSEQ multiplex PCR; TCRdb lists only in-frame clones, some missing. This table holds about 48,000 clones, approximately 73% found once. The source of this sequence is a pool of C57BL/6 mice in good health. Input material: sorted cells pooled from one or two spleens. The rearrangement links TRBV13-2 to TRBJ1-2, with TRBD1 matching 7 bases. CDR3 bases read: TGTGCCAGCGGGGGACAGAACTCCGACTACACC. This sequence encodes CASGGQNSDYT. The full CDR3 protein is CASGGQNSDYTF.